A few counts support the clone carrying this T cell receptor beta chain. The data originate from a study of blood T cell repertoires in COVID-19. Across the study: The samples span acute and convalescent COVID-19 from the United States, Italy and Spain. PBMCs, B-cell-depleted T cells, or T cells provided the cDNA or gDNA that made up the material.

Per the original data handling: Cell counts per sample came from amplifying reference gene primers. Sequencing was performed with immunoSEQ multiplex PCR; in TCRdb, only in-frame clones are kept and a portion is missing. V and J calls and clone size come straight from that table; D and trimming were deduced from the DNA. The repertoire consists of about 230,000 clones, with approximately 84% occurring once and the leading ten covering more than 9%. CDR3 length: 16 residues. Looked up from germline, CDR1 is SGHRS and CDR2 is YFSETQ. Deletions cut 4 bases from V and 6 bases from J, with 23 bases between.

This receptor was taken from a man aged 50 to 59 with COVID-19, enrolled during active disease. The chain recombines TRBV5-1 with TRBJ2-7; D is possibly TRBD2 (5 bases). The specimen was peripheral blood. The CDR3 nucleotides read TGCGCCAGCAGCGAGGGCCAAACCTCCCAGCTGAGCGAGCAGTACTTC. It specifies CASSEGQTSQLSEQYF.